Listed here are 14 T cell receptor beta chains from one sample, sequenced in a study of control samples from healthy donors and cancer patients. Assay used: immunoSEQ multiplex PCR; TCRdb lists only in-frame clones, some missing. The top ten clones hold around 3.5% of a sample with fewer than 130,000 clones, 70% to 90% of them seen once. Sequencing was performed on PBMCs. These receptors originate from a woman aged 55-69 years with lung cancer.

The gene calls are TRBV6-1 and TRBJ2-1; maybe TRBD1 (5 bases). The germline V and J ends were trimmed by 2 bases and 2 bases, with 7 bases remaining between them. The CDR3 runs to 14 residues. CDR1 is MNHNS, CDR2 SASEGT, per germline. CDR3 sequence: CASSEQGPYNEQFF. The CDR3 coding sequence is TGTGCCAGCAGTGAACAGGGCCCCTACAATGAGCAGTTCTTC.

The CDR3 sequence: CSPGEGTEQFF. CDR3 in DNA: TGCAGCCCAGGAGAGGGGACAGAGCAGTTCTTC. The chain uses TRBV29-1 and TRBJ2-1; weak D call: TRBD1 (6 bases). V was trimmed by 8 bases and J by 10 bases, leaving 15 bases between them. Germline V lookup: CDR1 SQVTM, CDR2 ANQGSEA. CDR3 length: 11 residues.

The chain is built from TRBV7-2 and TRBJ2-1; D not resolved. Germline CDR1 is SGHTA and CDR2 is FQGNSA. This CDR3 has 15 amino acids. With 0 bases removed from V and 7 bases from J, the gap between germline ends came to 13 bases. The CDR3 loop reads CASSLAWLERNEQFF. For the CDR3, the DNA is TGTGCCAGCAGCTTAGCGTGGCTCGAGAGGAATGAGCAGTTCTTC.

The table lists this clone with a count of one. This same CDR3 is encoded by further DNA sequences in the sample. The chain recombines TRBV12-3 or TRBV12-4 with TRBJ2-5, with a weak D call TRBD1 (6 bases). This CDR3 is 13 amino acids long. The V end lost 3 bases, the J end lost 5 bases, and 10 bases lay between the germline ends. In DNA form, the CDR3 reads TGTGCCAGCAGTTTGACAGGACGCGAGACCCAGTACTTC. This gives the protein CASSLTGRETQYF.

The CDR3 DNA sequence: TGTGCCAGCAGCTCTGCGACAGGGGCCTCTCGAGGCTACACCTTC. Translated: CASSSATGASRGYTF. The rearrangement links TRBV7-2 to TRBJ1-2; 8 nucleotides line up with TRBD1. The CDR3 runs to 15 residues. Germline V gene data show CDR1 as SGHTA and CDR2 as FQGNSA. With V trimmed by 4 bases and J by 8 bases, 12 bases remained unmatched.

V and J are TRBV18 and TRBJ2-3, with TRBD2 matching over 10 bases. Germline V gene sequence: CDR1 KGHSH, CDR2 LQKENI. The CDR3 sequence is 19 residues long. Germline trimming cut 1 base from V and 1 base from J; bases unmatched to any gene: 11. CDR3 DNA: TGTGCCAGCTCACCACGTCCGTTAGCGGGAGGCCTCGGCACAGATACGCAGTATTTT. Protein product: CASSPRPLAGGLGTDTQYF.

The chain joins TRBV12-3 or TRBV12-4 to TRBJ1-2, with TRBD1 matching 8 bases. The CDR3 covers 12 residues. Trimming took 5 bases from V and 8 from J; bases not matched to a gene: 4. This CDR3 reads CASSPGGRGYTF. The CDR3 nucleotides are TGTGCCAGCAGTCCAGGGGGCAGGGGCTACACCTTC.

The genes are TRBV10-3 and TRBJ2-7, with TRBD1 matching 7 bases. This CDR3 has 13 residues. CDR1 ENHRY and CDR2 SYGVKD come from the germline V gene. The V gene end was trimmed by 2 bases and the J gene end by 2 bases; junction bases not matched to a gene: 0. The CDR3 sequence: CAISETGAYEQYF. The DNA of the CDR3 is TGTGCCATCAGTGAGACAGGGGCCTACGAGCAGTACTTC.

This clone was seen only once. The chain recombines TRBV7-9 with TRBJ1-6; 9 nucleotides agree with TRBD1. The germline V gene encodes CDR1 SEHNR and CDR2 FQNEAQ (reference sequence). This CDR3 comprises 19 residues. Unmatched junction bases numbered 13, after V lost 5 bases and J lost 2 bases. CDR3 sequence: CASSPLKDRGITYNSPLHF. CDR3 DNA: TGTGCCAGCAGCCCCCTTAAGGACAGGGGTATCACCTATAATTCACCCCTCCACTTT.

The chain links TRBV19 to TRBJ2-1; tentative D call: TRBD2 (6 bases). CDR3 length: 15 residues. The germline gives CDR1 LNHDA, CDR2 SQIVND (reference sequence). The V gene lost 6 bases and the J gene lost 7 bases, with 19 bases spanning the gap. The CDR3 region has the DNA TGTGCCAGTAGCCCACGGCGGGAAATAGGGAATGAGCAGTTCTTC. This sequence encodes CASSPRREIGNEQFF.

This chain joins TRBV11-2 and TRBJ1-3, with D perhaps matching TRBD1 (5 bases). Trimming removed 1 base at V and 0 bases at J, with 13 bases between. Looked up from germline, CDR1 is SGHAT and CDR2 is FQNNGV. The CDR3 consists of 17 residues. The CDR3 DNA is TGTGCCAGCAGCTTAGTGGGGCCGACCGTCTCTGGAAACACCATATATTTT. Translation gives CASSLVGPTVSGNTIYF.

The chain is built from TRBV14 and TRBJ1-6, with TRBD1 matching 7 bases. CDR3 length: 14 residues. Germline V lookup: CDR1 SGHDN, CDR2 FVKESK. With 4 bases clipped from V and 6 bases from J, the junction kept 3 bases outside the gene matches. The CDR3: CASSLGQLNSPLHF. The DNA for the CDR3 is TGTGCCAGCAGCCTGGGACAGCTTAATTCACCCCTCCACTTT.

Only a few counts were recorded for this clone. The J gene is TRBJ2-5, the V gene TRBV4-1; 15 nucleotides line up with TRBD2. This CDR3 has 18 residues. J gave up 1 base and V 6 bases, and 9 bases lay outside the gene matches. CDR1 is MGHRA and CDR2 is YSYEKL in the germline V gene. In nucleotides, the CDR3 is TGCGCCAGCAGTCGGATAGGACTAGCGGGAGGGATCCAAGAGACCCAGTACTTC. This translates into CASSRIGLAGGIQETQYF.

DNA for the CDR3: TGTGCCAGCAGCTTACTGGGATCCTACGAGCAGTACTTC. This encodes CASSLLGSYEQYF. This chain links TRBV7-9 with TRBJ2-7; D gene uncertain. V was pared by 2 bases and J by 1 base, with 6 bases between. CDR1 SEHNR and CDR2 FQNEAQ come from the germline V gene (reference sequence). The CDR3 length is 13 residues.